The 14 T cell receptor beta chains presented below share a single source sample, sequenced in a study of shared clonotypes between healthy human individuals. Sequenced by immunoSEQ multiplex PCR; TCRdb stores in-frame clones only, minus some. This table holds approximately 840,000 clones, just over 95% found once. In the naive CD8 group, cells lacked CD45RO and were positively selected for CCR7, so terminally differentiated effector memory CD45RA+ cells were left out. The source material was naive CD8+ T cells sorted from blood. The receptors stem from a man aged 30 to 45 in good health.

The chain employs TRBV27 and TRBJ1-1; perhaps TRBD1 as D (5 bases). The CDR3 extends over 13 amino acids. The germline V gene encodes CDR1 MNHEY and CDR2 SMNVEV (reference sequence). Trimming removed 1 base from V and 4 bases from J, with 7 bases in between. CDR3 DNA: TGTGCCAGCAGTTTATGGGACGGCACTGAAGCTTTCTTT. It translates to CASSLWDGTEAFF.

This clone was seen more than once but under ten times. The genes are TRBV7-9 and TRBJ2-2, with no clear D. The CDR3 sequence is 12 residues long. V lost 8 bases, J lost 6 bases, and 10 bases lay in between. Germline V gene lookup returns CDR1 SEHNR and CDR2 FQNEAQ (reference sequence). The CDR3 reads CASFRSPGELFF. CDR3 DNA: TGTGCCAGCTTTAGGTCCCCCGGGGAGCTGTTTTTT.

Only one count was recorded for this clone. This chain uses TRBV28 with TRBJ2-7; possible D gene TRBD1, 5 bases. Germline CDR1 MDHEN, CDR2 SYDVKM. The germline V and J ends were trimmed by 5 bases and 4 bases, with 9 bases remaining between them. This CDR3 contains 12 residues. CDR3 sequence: CASSEDNYEQYF. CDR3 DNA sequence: TGTGCCAGCAGTGAGGACAATTACGAGCAGTACTTC. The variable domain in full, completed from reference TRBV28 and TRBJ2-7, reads DVKVTQSSRYLVKRTGEKVFLECVQDMDHENMFWYRQDPGLGLRLIYFSYDVKMKEKGDIPEGYSVSREKKERFSLILESASTNQTSMYLCASSEDNYEQYFGPGTRLTVT.

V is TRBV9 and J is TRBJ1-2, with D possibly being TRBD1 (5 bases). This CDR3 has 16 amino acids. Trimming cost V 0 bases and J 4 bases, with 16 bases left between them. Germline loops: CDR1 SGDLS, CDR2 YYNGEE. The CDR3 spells CASSVGTLVGPYGYTF. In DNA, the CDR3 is TGTGCCAGCAGCGTAGGGACCCTAGTGGGACCCTATGGCTACACCTTC.

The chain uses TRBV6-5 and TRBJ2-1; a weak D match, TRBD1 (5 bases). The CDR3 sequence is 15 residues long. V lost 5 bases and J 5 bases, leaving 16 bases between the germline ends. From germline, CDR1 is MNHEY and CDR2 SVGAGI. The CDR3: CASSRGHPENNEQFF. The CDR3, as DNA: TGTGCCAGCAGTAGAGGACACCCAGAAAACAATGAGCAGTTCTTC.

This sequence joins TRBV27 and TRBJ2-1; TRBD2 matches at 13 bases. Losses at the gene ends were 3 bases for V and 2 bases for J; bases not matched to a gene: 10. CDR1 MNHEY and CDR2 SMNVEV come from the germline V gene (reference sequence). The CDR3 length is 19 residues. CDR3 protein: CASSFTRLAGGKTYNEQFF. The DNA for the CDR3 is TGTGCCAGCAGTTTCACAAGACTAGCGGGAGGTAAAACCTACAATGAGCAGTTCTTC.

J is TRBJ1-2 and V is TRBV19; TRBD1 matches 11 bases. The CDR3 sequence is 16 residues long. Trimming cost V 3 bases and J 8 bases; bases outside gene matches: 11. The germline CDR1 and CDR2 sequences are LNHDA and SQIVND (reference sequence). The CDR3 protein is CASSILGQGALDGYTF. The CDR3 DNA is TGTGCCAGTAGTATCCTCGGACAGGGGGCGCTGGACGGCTACACCTTC.

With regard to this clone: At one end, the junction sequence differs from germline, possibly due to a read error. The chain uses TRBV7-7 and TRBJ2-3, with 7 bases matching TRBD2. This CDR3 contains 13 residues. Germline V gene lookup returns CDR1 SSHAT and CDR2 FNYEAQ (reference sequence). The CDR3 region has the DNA TGTGCTAGCAGCCGGGGGAGGGCAGATACGCAGTATTTT. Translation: CASSRGRADTQYF. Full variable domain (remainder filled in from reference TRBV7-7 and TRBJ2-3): GAGVSQSPRYKVTKRGQDVTLRCDPISSHATLYWYQQALGQGPEFLTYFNYEAQPDKSGLPSDRFSAERPEGSISTLTIQRTEQRDSAMYRCASSRGRADTQYFGPGTRLTVL.

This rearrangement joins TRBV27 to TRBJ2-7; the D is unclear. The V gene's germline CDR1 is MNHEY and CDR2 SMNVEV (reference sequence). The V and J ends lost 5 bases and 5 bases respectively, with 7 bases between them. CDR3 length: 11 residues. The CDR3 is CASSTSHEQYF. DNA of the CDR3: TGTGCCAGCAGTACTTCCCACGAGCAGTACTTC.

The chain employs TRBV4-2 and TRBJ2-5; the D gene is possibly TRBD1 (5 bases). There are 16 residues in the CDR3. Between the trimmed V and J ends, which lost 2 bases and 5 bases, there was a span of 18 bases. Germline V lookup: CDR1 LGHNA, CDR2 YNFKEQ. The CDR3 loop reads CASSQSHRWAVETQYF. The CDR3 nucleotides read TGTGCCAGCAGCCAAAGTCACAGGTGGGCCGTGGAGACCCAGTACTTC.

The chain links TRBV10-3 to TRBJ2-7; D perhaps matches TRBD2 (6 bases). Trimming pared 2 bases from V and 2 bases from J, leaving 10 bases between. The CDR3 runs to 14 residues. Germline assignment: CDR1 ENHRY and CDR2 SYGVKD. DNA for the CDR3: TGTGCCATCAGTGAGACTAGCCGAACCTACGAGCAGTACTTC. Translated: CAISETSRTYEQYF.

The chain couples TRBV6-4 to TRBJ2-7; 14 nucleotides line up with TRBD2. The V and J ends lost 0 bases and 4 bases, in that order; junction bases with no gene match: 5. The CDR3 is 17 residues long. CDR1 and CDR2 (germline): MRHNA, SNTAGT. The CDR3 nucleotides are TGTGCCAGCAGTGACTCGGGGGGACTAGCGGGAGTTTACGAGCAGTACTTC. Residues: CASSDSGGLAGVYEQYF.

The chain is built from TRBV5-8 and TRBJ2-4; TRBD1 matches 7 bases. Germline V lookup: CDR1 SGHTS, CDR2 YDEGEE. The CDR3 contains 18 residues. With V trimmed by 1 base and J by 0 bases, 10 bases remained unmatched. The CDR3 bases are TGTGCCAGCAGCTTGTCTCCGACAGGGCCCTTAGCCAAAAACATTCAGTACTTC. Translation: CASSLSPTGPLAKNIQYF.

This chain's CDR3 is CASSPGLAVRKNIQYF. As DNA, the CDR3 is TGCGCCAGCAGCCCGGGACTAGCGGTCCGCAAAAACATTCAGTACTTC. The chain carries TRBV4-3 and TRBJ2-4; 11 nucleotides agree with TRBD2. The CDR3 covers 16 residues. After removal of 4 bases from V and 3 bases from J, the junction contained 5 bases not matched to a gene. Germline V lookup: CDR1 LGHNA, CDR2 YSLEER.